This TCR beta chain stems from a study of T cells in Graves' hyperthyroidism and ophthalmopathy (dated by TCRdb to the late 2010s). With regard to the full study: Peripheral blood samples were taken at the time of initial diagnosis, prior to any treatment. For training and testing, the 100 or so patients in the discovery cohort were randomly divided in a 7:3 ratio. The study also compared thyroid tissue and blood T-cell repertoires from 5 to 7 Graves' hyperthyroidism patients. Once sampling was done, hyperthyroidism patients were given methimazole at a starting dose of 30 mg daily, whereas ophthalmopathy patients were given high-dose intravenous methylprednisolone. TCR Vbeta CDR3 sequencing of fewer than 150 peripheral blood samples (fewer than 45 ophthalmopathy, 75 hyperthyroidism and some 17 progressor patients) is reported in the paper. Prospective prediction of ophthalmopathy was tested in an independent validation cohort of approximately 19 hyperthyroidism patients and 15 to 17 patients who later progressed to ophthalmopathy. TCR V-J signatures able to tell the groups apart were searched for in a discovery cohort of some 97 patients, of whom 40 to 45 had Graves' ophthalmopathy and about 55 had stable Graves' hyperthyroidism. Study-level results and caveats: A 13 V-J signature model separated ophthalmopathy from stable hyperthyroidism, with over 85% sensitivity and roughly 81% specificity in cross-validation and 80%/75% in testing. Blood samples also contained most of the expanded thyroid clonotypes (frequency above 0.001), which suggests that blood repertoires may reflect thyroid immune responses. In validation, the model predicted progression to ophthalmopathy with approximately 71% sensitivity and 72% to 85% specificity, a median of about 6 months before onset. Sample size was not statistically predetermined, and blinding of investigators to group allocation was not performed.

This clonotype came up many times. It has no known antigen specificity. Per-nucleotide qualities are absent, and no much larger clonotype sits a single base away. The cysteine opens and the phenylalanine closes a CDR3 of 15 amino acids. Only CDR3 DNA remains: 45 bases, in frame from the first base. V and J are truncated by 4 bases and 5 bases respectively, leaving an intervening sequence of 17 bases. The germline V gene (reference sequence) gives CDR1 as SEHNR and CDR2 as FQNEAQ. The TCR beta CDR3 regions were amplified from RNA transcripts. A first-round RT-PCR of the TCR CDR3 used the HTBI primer set with the Qiagen OneStep RT-PCR kit. Libraries were constructed in a second round of multiplex PCR, after which size selection and purification were carried out. The libraries were sequenced on an Illumina HiSeq2000 using paired-end 100 bp reads. The paper's processing steps were these. SOAPnuke was used to process the raw data, removing reads that contained adapters or uncalled bases, had a mean Phred below 15, or lacked an exact match to the constant primer or identifier. COPE v1.2.5 was used to merge the high-quality paired reads, and each unique nucleotide sequence was defined as a clonotype. Clonotypes were aligned to IMGT TRBV, TRBD and TRBJ reference segments using MiTCR v1.1. Analysis was restricted to V-J combinations with a frequency above 0.0001, which covered about 99% of repertoires. A TCS score was defined as the ratio of F50 (clonal expansion) to E x V (chaos), with BLOSUM62-based TCRdist applied between CDR3 peptides within each V-J. Welch's t-statistics and random forest reduced several hundred V-J features to 13, which were used in a naive Bayes classifier (R e1071). The public sequencing data were trimmed at Q25 with fastp and processed into clonotypes with MiXCR by TCRdb, which kept only in-frame beta chains. Every distinct CDR3 protein forms one entry, paired with its most common genes and DNA. TCRdb's processing, not the authors' own work, is the source of the V and J calls. This sample gives about 500,000 distinct CDR3 sequences in total; 17% of them show up just once. The ten largest account for 17% of the sample.

Ophthalmopathy patients had moderately to severely active disease, with a Clinical Activity Score of 3 or more, a NOSPECS grade of 4 or more, and a disease duration of less than 3 months. The study excluded patients with uncontrolled infections, other autoimmune diseases, pregnancy or lactation. Diagnoses were based on clinical symptoms, serum thyroxine and TRAb, thyroid ultrasound and orbital computed tomography. PBMCs were isolated from about 10 ml of fresh peripheral blood by Ficoll-Paque density gradient centrifugation. Total RNA was extracted with Trizol reagent, and quality was checked on an Agilent 2100 Bioanalyzer.

The sample consisted of blood. The V and J segments used are TRBV7-9 and TRBJ1-1; tentative D gene TRBD1, with 5 bases matching. This TCR was sampled from a woman between 18 and 29 years old with Graves' ophthalmopathy. The sequenced DNA: TGTGCCAGCAGCTCCCTGGGGCCCGGAGGAACTGAAGCTTTCTTT. This codes for CASSSLGPGGTEAFF.